This T cell receptor (beta chain) was recorded in a study of T cell clusters in autoimmune cytopenias. Frequency places this clonotype as medium-sized. Its antigen is as yet unknown. Each sample's input was roughly 270 ng genomic DNA, some 40,000 genome equivalents. TRB rearrangements were amplified by touch-down multiplex PCR with mixed TRB-A/B primers. TCRdb processed the multiplex PCR reads again and assigns one entry to each CDR3 protein, with no DNA. The sample has 3,500 to 4,500 distinct CDR3 sequences. Germline CDR1 KGHSH, CDR2 LQKENI. The CDR3 contains 14 residues. Study-level results: Comparing secondary cytopenia with chronic lymphocytic leukemia showed no cluster-lack signature, apparently masked by lymphoma repertoire.

The data were also submitted as part of a second study, on T cell repertoires in aging, cancer and after chemotherapy.

The receptor was isolated from a human donor in good health. The chain couples TRBV18 to TRBJ2-1; TCRdb indicates TRBD2, and absent DNA this call remains unverified. Sequencing was done on a sample of peripheral blood. CDR3 loop: CASSPGLAYNEQFF.